This record looks at one T cell receptor (beta chain) sequence and its context. Its cognate antigen is unknown. Germline V gene lookup returns CDR1 SGHNT and CDR2 YYREEE (reference sequence). With 4 bases removed from V and 7 bases from J, the gap between germline ends came to 20 bases. The CDR3 has 15 residues. Clones were read by immunoSEQ multiplex PCR, and TCRdb kept only the in-frame ones, dropping some. This repertoire shows 110,000 or so clones, about 89% found once; its top ten account for more than 4.5%. These data originate in a study of T cell responses to AZD1222 COVID-19 vaccine. Overall study findings and caveats: Within unmutated variant regions lay the reported targets of nearly half of spike-specific TCRs. Only a handful of AZD1222 recipients, roughly six in all, had baseline seropositivity. With two AZD1222 doses given, Spike-specific TCR breadth and depth both rose.

V usage is TRBV5-4 and J usage is TRBJ2-5, with no clear D. The starting material was peripheral blood, obtained on day 0 of AZD1222 vaccination. This TCR derives from an adult in good health. The CDR3 is CASSILTSTKGTQYF. The CDR3 DNA is TGTGCCAGCAGCATCCTGACGTCGACGAAGGGGACCCAGTACTTC.